This T cell receptor (beta chain) is from a study of cytomegalovirus exposure and HLA in healthy donors. Study-wide background: There were 90 million to 140 million unique TCR beta sequences, drawn from approximately 180 million T cells, in an earlier analysis. Samples from HLA-typed donors yielded around 85 million unique TCRs in an early data release.

Trimming left V 3 bases short and J 4 bases short, with 10 bases between. The CDR3 contains 13 residues. Per germline, CDR1 SGDLS and CDR2 YYNGEE. 13 Jbeta primers and 60 Vbeta primers were used for the PCR. Some clones are missing from TCRdb's copy, which holds only in-frame ones; the method was immunoSEQ multiplex PCR. The table has approximately 240,000 clones, about 80% seen once. Sequencing used PBMCs. The chain carries TRBV9 and TRBJ2-5; unclear D gene. This clonotype originated in a woman aged 40 to 55 in good health and CMV-seropositive. CDR3 sequence (DNA): TGTGCCAGCAGCGCCTTGAGCCCAGAGACCCAGTACTTC. Its translation is CASSALSPETQYF.